Sequencing of this T cell receptor beta chain was carried out in a study of blood T cell repertoires in COVID-19. Germline-derived CDR1 and CDR2 are MNHEY and SVGAGI. Trimming cost V 4 bases and J 5 bases; bases outside gene matches: 13. CDR3 length: 16 residues. Assay used: immunoSEQ multiplex PCR; TCRdb lists only in-frame clones, some missing. The sample lists 200,000 to 250,000 clones; around 87% were seen once. The TCR sequence derives from a woman aged 25-40 years with acute COVID-19. The V gene is TRBV6-5, the J gene TRBJ1-1; 7 bases fit TRBD1. What was sequenced was PBMCs or T cells enriched from blood (not recorded which). CDR3 sequence reads: CASSSGTRRGLTEAFF. The DNA of the CDR3 is TGTGCCAGCAGTTCTGGGACGCGTAGGGGGCTTACTGAAGCTTTCTTT.